Listed below are T cell receptor beta chains from one sample, sequenced in a study of T cell repertoires in cytomegalovirus infection. TCRdb re-analysed the reads in MiXCR, keeping a single row per CDR3 protein. The table includes 40,000 to 50,000 distinct CDR3 sequences, roughly 22% detected once. What these receptors recognize is not known. The sequenced sample consisted of PBMCs, sequenced either directly or after in vitro stimulation (not recorded which). All receptors come from a human donor in good health (CMV status not recorded). Some clones in this sample may be carry-over from other donors' samples. Each CDR3 is given with its conserved first and last residue. Fields, in order: CDR3 DNA, CDR3 protein, clone size, D gene, V gene, J gene. A D gene is named only where the DNA matches it firmly. Not every row has a clone size; where given, it reads once, few, many or a size class.

DNA: TGTGCCAGCAGTTTATACAGGGGCGAGCAGTACTTC
CDR3: CASSLYRGEQYF
size: .
D: TRBD1
V: TRBV27
J: TRBJ2-7

DNA: TGTGCCAGCAGCTTCTTAGCGGGAGGTTGGCAAGAGACCCAGTACTTC
CDR3: CASSFLAGGWQETQYF
size: .
D: TRBD2
V: TRBV7-8
J: TRBJ2-5

DNA: TGTGCCAGCCAGGGGCGGACCGGGGAGCTGTTTTTT
CDR3: CASQGRTGELFF
size: few
D: .
V: TRBV7-8
J: TRBJ2-2

DNA: TGTGCCAGCAGTTCCCTCTTGAAGCTAGATACGCAGTATTTT
CDR3: CASSSLLKLDTQYF
size: few
D: .
V: TRBV6-2/TRBV6-3
J: TRBJ2-3

DNA: TGTGCCAGCAGTTACTCCACAGGGACTGGAAACACCATATATTTT
CDR3: CASSYSTGTGNTIYF
size: .
D: .
V: TRBV6-5
J: TRBJ1-3

DNA: TGTGCCAGCAGCTGGCGAGTCGACAGGGGTTCCGATTTGTTCTTC
CDR3: CASSWRVDRGSDLFF
size: few
D: TRBD1
V: TRBV5-4
J: TRBJ2-1

DNA: TGCGCCAGCAGCCAAGAAGGTTTTACTAGCGAGGTTGTCAATGAGCAGTTCTTC
CDR3: CASSQEGFTSEVVNEQFF
size: many
D: TRBD2
V: TRBV4-3
J: TRBJ2-1

DNA: TGTGCCAGCAGAGATAACAGGGGTACCCTTTATTTGGGTGAGCAGTTCTTC
CDR3: CASRDNRGTLYLGEQFF
size: .
D: TRBD1
V: TRBV6-6
J: TRBJ2-1

DNA: TGTGCCAGCTCGCTAAACCAGGGGAATCAGCCCCAGCATTTT
CDR3: CASSLNQGNQPQHF
size: .
D: .
V: TRBV18
J: TRBJ1-5

DNA: TGTGCCAGCAGTGAAGCGACCGGGACAGGGGGATATAGCAATCAGCCCCAGCATTTT
CDR3: CASSEATGTGGYSNQPQHF
size: many
D: TRBD1
V: TRBV6-1
J: TRBJ1-5

DNA: TGTGCCAGCAGTTTAGCGCGCCCAGGGTCTGGAAACACCATATATTTT
CDR3: CASSLARPGSGNTIYF
size: once
D: .
V: TRBV6-1
J: TRBJ1-3

DNA: TGTGCCAGCAGCCAAGTTGAAGGTACTGAAGCTTTCTTT
CDR3: CASSQVEGTEAFF
size: many
D: .
V: TRBV3-1
J: TRBJ1-1

DNA: TGTGCCAGACCGGCGGATAGCAATCAGCCCCAGCATTTT
CDR3: CARPADSNQPQHF
size: .
D: .
V: TRBV7-2
J: TRBJ1-5

DNA: TGTGCCAGTAGTGCTCGAAGCCGGGACATTCAGTACTTC
CDR3: CASSARSRDIQYF
size: .
D: .
V: TRBV19
J: TRBJ2-4

DNA: TGTGCCAGCAGCCTTGGGACAGGCGGCGGCTACACCTTC
CDR3: CASSLGTGGGYTF
size: many
D: TRBD1
V: TRBV7-8
J: TRBJ1-2

DNA: TGCAGTGCTAGGGTCAGCGGGAGCGCCAGCACAGATACGCAGTATTTT
CDR3: CSARVSGSASTDTQYF
size: few
D: TRBD2
V: TRBV20-1
J: TRBJ2-3

DNA: TGTGCCAGCAGTTTCCGGGCCCGTCTGGGCTACGAGCAGTACTTC
CDR3: CASSFRARLGYEQYF
size: few
D: .
V: TRBV28
J: TRBJ2-7

DNA: TGTGCCAGCAGTTCCCTAGCGGCAGGGACCCAGTACTTC
CDR3: CASSSLAAGTQYF
size: many
D: TRBD2
V: TRBV12-3/TRBV12-4
J: TRBJ2-5

DNA: TGTGCCAGCAGAAATGAATTCACAGATACGCAGTATTTT
CDR3: CASRNEFTDTQYF
size: few
D: .
V: TRBV7-4
J: TRBJ2-3

DNA: TGTGCCAGCAGTTTAGACGGGGACGGGGAGCTGTTTTTT
CDR3: CASSLDGDGELFF
size: .
D: .
V: TRBV12-3/TRBV12-4
J: TRBJ2-2

DNA: TGTGCCATCCAGGACGGGGGCGCCCAGCCCCAGCATTTT
CDR3: CAIQDGGAQPQHF
size: .
D: .
V: TRBV2
J: TRBJ1-5

DNA: TGTGCCAGCAGTTACTTAGGCGGGGGGGCGCTTGATGAGAAGTACTTC
CDR3: CASSYLGGGALDEKYF
size: .
D: TRBD2
V: TRBV6-2/TRBV6-3
J: TRBJ2-1

DNA: TGTGCCAGCAGTTTACAGGGTAGGGTAACTGAAGCTTTCTTT
CDR3: CASSLQGRVTEAFF
size: large
D: .
V: TRBV12-3/TRBV12-4
J: TRBJ1-1

DNA: TGTGCCAGCAGCTCCCGAAGGGGAAACTACAATGAGCAGTTCTTC
CDR3: CASSSRRGNYNEQFF
size: many
D: .
V: TRBV7-2
J: TRBJ2-1

DNA: TGTGCCAGCAGCTTAAAAACCCCTGGACACGAATACAATGAGCAGTTCTTC
CDR3: CASSLKTPGHEYNEQFF
size: .
D: .
V: TRBV7-3
J: TRBJ2-1

DNA: TGTGCCAGCAGCGTAAGCCCAGGTAGCTTGGGAGAGACCCAGTACTTC
CDR3: CASSVSPGSLGETQYF
size: many
D: .
V: TRBV7-2
J: TRBJ2-5

DNA: TGTGCCAGCAGTTTAACCCCGGGGGACAGGGGGTTTGGCGAGCAGTACTTC
CDR3: CASSLTPGDRGFGEQYF
size: many
D: TRBD1
V: TRBV28
J: TRBJ2-7

DNA: TGTGCCAGTAGCAGGGCGGGAGTGGGGCCCTACAATGAGCAGTTCTTC
CDR3: CASSRAGVGPYNEQFF
size: .
D: TRBD2
V: TRBV19
J: TRBJ2-1

DNA: TGCAGCGTTGAAGCCGGGACAGCCCCTAATGAAAAACTGTTTTTT
CDR3: CSVEAGTAPNEKLFF
size: many
D: TRBD1
V: TRBV29-1
J: TRBJ1-4

DNA: TGCGCCAGCAGCCATGTCAGGGGGCCCGGGGAGCTGTTTTTT
CDR3: CASSHVRGPGELFF
size: .
D: TRBD1
V: TRBV5-1
J: TRBJ2-2

DNA: TGTGCCAGCAGTTTATTGCTTGGCGGGGAGAGTGGGGAGCAGTACTTC
CDR3: CASSLLLGGESGEQYF
size: many
D: .
V: TRBV28
J: TRBJ2-7

DNA: TGTGCCAGCAGCCTTTCCGGAGTGGGCTACGAGCAGTACTTC
CDR3: CASSLSGVGYEQYF
size: few
D: .
V: TRBV6-2/TRBV6-3
J: TRBJ2-7

DNA: TGCAGTGCAACCGGGACTAGCGGGGCCTACAATGAGCAGTTCTTC
CDR3: CSATGTSGAYNEQFF
size: .
D: TRBD2
V: TRBV20-1
J: TRBJ2-1

DNA: TGTGCCAGCAGTGAGGGTTTAGACTATGGCTACACCTTC
CDR3: CASSEGLDYGYTF
size: .
D: .
V: TRBV25-1
J: TRBJ1-2

DNA: TGTGCCAGCAGTGATCAGGACAGGGCTCCTACAAGCAATCAGCCCCAGCATTTT
CDR3: CASSDQDRAPTSNQPQHF
size: few
D: TRBD1
V: TRBV6-1
J: TRBJ1-5

DNA: TGTGCCATCAGTGTAGGACAGGGGTCCTACGAGCAGTACTTC
CDR3: CAISVGQGSYEQYF
size: .
D: TRBD1
V: TRBV10-3
J: TRBJ2-7

DNA: TGTGCCAGCAGTGGTTTAGCGGGAGGAACAAATACGCAGTATTTT
CDR3: CASSGLAGGTNTQYF
size: few
D: TRBD2
V: TRBV6-6
J: TRBJ2-3

DNA: TGTGCCAGCAGTTTGGGACCGCTATTCTCTGGAAACACCATATATTTT
CDR3: CASSLGPLFSGNTIYF
size: .
D: .
V: TRBV12-3/TRBV12-4
J: TRBJ1-3

DNA: TGTGCCAGCAGCCTAGGACAGCAGAATCAGCCCCAGCATTTT
CDR3: CASSLGQQNQPQHF
size: .
D: .
V: TRBV2
J: TRBJ1-5

DNA: TGTGCCATCAGTGAGTCAAATGAAAAACTGTTTTTT
CDR3: CAISESNEKLFF
size: many
D: .
V: TRBV10-3
J: TRBJ1-4

DNA: TGTGCCAGCAGCAAACGGACAGTGGAGACCCAGTACTTC
CDR3: CASSKRTVETQYF
size: .
D: .
V: TRBV11-2
J: TRBJ2-5

DNA: TGTGCCAGCAGCGGACAGGGTAATGGCTACACCTTC
CDR3: CASSGQGNGYTF
size: many
D: TRBD1
V: TRBV2
J: TRBJ1-2

DNA: TGTGCCAGCAGCTTAAGGCCGGGACCGCCGAACGAGCAGTACTTC
CDR3: CASSLRPGPPNEQYF
size: .
D: .
V: TRBV7-2
J: TRBJ2-7

DNA: TGTGCCAGCAGTCGGACATCCAACACTGAAGCTTTCTTT
CDR3: CASSRTSNTEAFF
size: .
D: .
V: TRBV12-3/TRBV12-4
J: TRBJ1-1

DNA: TGTGCCAGTACCCTCAAGGAGTGGGGTACACCCCTCCACTTT
CDR3: CASTLKEWGTPLHF
size: .
D: .
V: TRBV19
J: TRBJ1-6

DNA: TGTGCCAGCAGCTTAAGCGGCAATGAGCAGTTCTTC
CDR3: CASSLSGNEQFF
size: many
D: .
V: TRBV7-6
J: TRBJ2-1

DNA: TGTGCCAGCAGCCTGACAGGGGACTACACCTTC
CDR3: CASSLTGDYTF
size: .
D: TRBD1
V: TRBV7-9
J: TRBJ1-2

DNA: TGTGCCAGCAGCTTCTATGGGGTCGAACCAGGGACCCAGTACTTC
CDR3: CASSFYGVEPGTQYF
size: few
D: .
V: TRBV7-2
J: TRBJ2-5

DNA: TGCGCCAGCAGCTTGAGTCCGGACTGGGCAGATACGCAGTATTTT
CDR3: CASSLSPDWADTQYF
size: .
D: .
V: TRBV5-1
J: TRBJ2-3

DNA: TGTGCCAGCAGCCGGTACGGATTCAGGGGGCAGACCGGGGAGCTGTTTTTT
CDR3: CASSRYGFRGQTGELFF
size: few
D: TRBD1
V: TRBV7-8
J: TRBJ2-2